This T cell receptor (beta chain) was recovered during a study of T cell responses to AZD1222 COVID-19 vaccine. General study points: Along spike, vaccine-associated CD4 TCRs were found throughout, with dominance at 160-218 and 743-854.

The table came from immunoSEQ multiplex PCR; TCRdb's copy has only in-frame clones and leaves some out. The sample records about 110,000 clones, more than 75% being singletons. Trimming took off 6 bases at V and 3 bases at J, with 15 bases between the two ends. This CDR3 contains 15 residues. Germline values: CDR1 ENHRY, CDR2 SYGVKD. Comments on this clone: The antigen is undetermined.

This chain links TRBV10-3 with TRBJ2-1, with D possibly being TRBD2 (6 bases). Sequenced material: peripheral blood, taken 28 days after the second AZD1222 dose. This clonotype was obtained from an adult who received the AZD1222 COVID-19 vaccine. CDR3 protein: CAIRPTVADYNEQFF. The CDR3 DNA reads as TGTGCCATCAGGCCAACGGTAGCGGACTACAATGAGCAGTTCTTC.